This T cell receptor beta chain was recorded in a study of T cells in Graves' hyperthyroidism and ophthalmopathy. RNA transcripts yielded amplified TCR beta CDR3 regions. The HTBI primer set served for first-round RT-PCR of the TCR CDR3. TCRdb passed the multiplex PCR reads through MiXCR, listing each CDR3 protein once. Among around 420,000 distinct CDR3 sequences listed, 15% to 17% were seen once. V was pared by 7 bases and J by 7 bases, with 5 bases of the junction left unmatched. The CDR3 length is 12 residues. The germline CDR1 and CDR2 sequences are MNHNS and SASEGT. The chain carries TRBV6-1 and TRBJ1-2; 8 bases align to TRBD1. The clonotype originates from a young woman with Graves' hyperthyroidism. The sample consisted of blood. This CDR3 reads CASTQGAGGYTF. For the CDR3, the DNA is TGTGCCAGCACGCAGGGGGCAGGTGGCTACACCTTC.